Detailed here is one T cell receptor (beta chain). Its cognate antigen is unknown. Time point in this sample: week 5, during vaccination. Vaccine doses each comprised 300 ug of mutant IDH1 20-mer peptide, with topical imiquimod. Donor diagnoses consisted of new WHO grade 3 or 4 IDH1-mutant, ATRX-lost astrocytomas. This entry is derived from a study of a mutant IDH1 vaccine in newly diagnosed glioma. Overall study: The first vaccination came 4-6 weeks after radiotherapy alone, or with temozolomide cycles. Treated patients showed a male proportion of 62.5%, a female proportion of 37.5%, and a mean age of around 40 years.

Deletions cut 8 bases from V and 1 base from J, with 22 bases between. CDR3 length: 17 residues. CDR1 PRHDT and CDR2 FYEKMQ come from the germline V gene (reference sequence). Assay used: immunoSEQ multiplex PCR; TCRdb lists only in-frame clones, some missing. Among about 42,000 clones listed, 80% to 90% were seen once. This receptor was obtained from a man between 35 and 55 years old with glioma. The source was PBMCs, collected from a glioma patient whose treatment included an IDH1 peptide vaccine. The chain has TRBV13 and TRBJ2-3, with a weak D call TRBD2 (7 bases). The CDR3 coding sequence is TGTGCCAGCCGCCAGTGGGGGGGCTCACGGGGCACAGATACGCAGTATTTT. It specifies CASRQWGGSRGTDTQYF.